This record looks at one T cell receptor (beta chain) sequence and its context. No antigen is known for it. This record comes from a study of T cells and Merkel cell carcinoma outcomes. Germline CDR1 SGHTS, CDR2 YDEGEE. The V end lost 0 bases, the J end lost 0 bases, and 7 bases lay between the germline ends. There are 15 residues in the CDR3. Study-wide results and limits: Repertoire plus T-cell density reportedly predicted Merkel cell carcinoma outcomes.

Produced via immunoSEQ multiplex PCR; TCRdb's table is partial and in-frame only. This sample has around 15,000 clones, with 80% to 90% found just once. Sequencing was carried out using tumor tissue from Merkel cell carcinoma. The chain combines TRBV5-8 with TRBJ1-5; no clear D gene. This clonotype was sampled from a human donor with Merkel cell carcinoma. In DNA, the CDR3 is TGTGCCAGCAGCTTGGACAGCTATAGCAATCAGCCCCAGCATTTT. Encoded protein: CASSLDSYSNQPQHF.